What follows is one TCR beta chain and its context. The data were obtained in a study of immune evolution from preneoplasia to lung adenocarcinoma. Only in-frame clones appear in the TCRdb table, and some are missing; sequencing was by immunoSEQ multiplex PCR. In the table there are 11,000 to 15,000 clones, more than 80% of which are singletons. Losses at the gene ends were 3 bases for V and 5 bases for J; bases not matched to a gene: 1. The germline gives CDR1 SEHNR, CDR2 FQNEAQ (reference sequence). The CDR3 totals 15 residues. Between the mid-2010s and the late 2010s, patients underwent resection in Japan or China.

The receptor's source is a person aged 65-85 years with lung adenocarcinoma. Sequences were obtained from FFPE minimally invasive lung adenocarcinoma tissue. The chain carries TRBV7-9 and TRBJ2-1, with TRBD2 matching over 13 bases. This CDR3 is CASSFGTSGDNEQFF. CDR3 bases: TGTGCCAGCAGCTTTGGGACTAGCGGGGACAATGAGCAGTTCTTC.